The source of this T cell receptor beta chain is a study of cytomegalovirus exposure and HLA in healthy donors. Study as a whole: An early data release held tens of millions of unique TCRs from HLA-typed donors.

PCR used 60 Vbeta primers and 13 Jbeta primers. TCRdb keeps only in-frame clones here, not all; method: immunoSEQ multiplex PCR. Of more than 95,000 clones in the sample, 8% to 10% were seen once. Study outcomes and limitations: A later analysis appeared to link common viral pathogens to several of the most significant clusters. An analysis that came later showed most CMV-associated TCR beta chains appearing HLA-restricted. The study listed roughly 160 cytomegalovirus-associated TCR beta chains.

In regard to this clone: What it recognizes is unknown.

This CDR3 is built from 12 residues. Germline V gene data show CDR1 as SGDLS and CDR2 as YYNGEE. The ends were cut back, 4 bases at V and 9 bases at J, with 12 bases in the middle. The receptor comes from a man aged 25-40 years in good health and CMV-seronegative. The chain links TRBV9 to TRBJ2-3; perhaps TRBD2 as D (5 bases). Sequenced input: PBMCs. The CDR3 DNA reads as TGTGCCAGCAGCCCCCGCAGCGGCACGCAGTATTTT. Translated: CASSPRSGTQYF. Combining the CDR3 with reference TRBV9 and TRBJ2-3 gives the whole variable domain DSGVTQTPKHLITATGQRVTLRCSPRSGDLSVYWYQQSLDQGLQFLIQYYNGEERAKGNILERFSAQQFPDLHSELNLSSLELGDSALYFCASSPRSGTQYFGPGTRLTVL.